These T cell receptor beta chains were read from a single sample in a study of blood T cell repertoires in COVID-19. TCRdb's table, derived via immunoSEQ multiplex PCR, lists solely in-frame clones and lacks some. Among about 80,000 clones listed, around nine tenths were seen once. Sequencing input: peripheral blood. All receptors come from a man aged 30 to 45 with acute or convalescent COVID-19. Each CDR3 is given with its conserved first and last residue. D genes are given only for firm matches.

CASSYWGRAEETQYF	TRBV6-5	NA	15	TRBJ2-5
CASTLGLQETQYF	TRBV7-2	NA	13	TRBJ2-5
CASSPSAGSTDTQYF	TRBV18	NA	15	TRBJ2-3
CASSRRDREAYEQYF	TRBV13	TRBD1	15	TRBJ2-7
CASSFSGASTDTQYF	TRBV7-3	TRBD2	15	TRBJ2-3
CASSSGLAEGETQYF	TRBV11-2	TRBD2	15	TRBJ2-5
CASSSRLAGDTGELFF	TRBV11-2	TRBD2	16	TRBJ2-2
CASSAGQPQHF	TRBV6-5	NA	11	TRBJ1-5
CAWGTVYEQYF	TRBV30	NA	11	TRBJ2-7
CSVEMTDYEQYF	TRBV29-1	NA	12	TRBJ2-7
CSAQSSGRARYEQYF	TRBV29-1	TRBD2	15	TRBJ2-7
CASGTSGALGQGYTF	TRBV6-5	NA	15	TRBJ1-2
CAWSRGGGLSYEQYF	TRBV30	NA	15	TRBJ2-7
CATSDPSGQVYNEQFF	TRBV24-1	TRBD1	16	TRBJ2-1
CASSVAKIAGVVEQFF	TRBV9	TRBD2	16	TRBJ2-1
CASSGGQRYNEQFF	TRBV28	TRBD1	14	TRBJ2-1
CAWSVQGRATGELFF	TRBV30	NA	15	TRBJ2-2
CASSHWRQATPYEQYF	TRBV11-2	NA	16	TRBJ2-7
CASSLQGANEQYF	TRBV7-6	TRBD1	13	TRBJ2-7
CASSAIRSGSSNEQFF	TRBV5-1	TRBD2	16	TRBJ2-1
CASSPTRTRDRQYF	TRBV18	TRBD1	14	TRBJ2-7
CASSSILDSSNGYGYTF	TRBV11-2	NA	17	TRBJ1-2
CASSYRTGDTQYF	TRBV5-1	NA	13	TRBJ2-3
CASSKRDTDTQYF	TRBV7-9	NA	13	TRBJ2-3
CASSLPGFEQYF	TRBV5-1	NA	12	TRBJ2-7
CASSFLGGEQYF	TRBV13	NA	12	TRBJ2-7
CASSPDRSHEQYF	TRBV28	TRBD1	13	TRBJ2-7
CAWTVGGKGSYEQYF	TRBV30	TRBD2	15	TRBJ2-7
CASNSGGYEQYF	TRBV19	TRBD1	12	TRBJ2-7
CASSTDRRGYTF	TRBV12-3/TRBV12-4	TRBD1	12	TRBJ1-2
CASSPLASGVLYEQYF	TRBV27	TRBD2	16	TRBJ2-7
CASSDRGLSNEQFF	TRBV6-4	TRBD2	14	TRBJ2-1
CASSHDNTISGEQYF	TRBV4-1	NA	15	TRBJ2-7
CASRPREEGYGYTF	TRBV5-6	NA	14	TRBJ1-2
CASSLLGQDQETQYF	TRBV7-9	TRBD1	15	TRBJ2-5
CASSPNVGRRGYGYTF	TRBV19	NA	16	TRBJ1-2
CASSLVDTEAFF	TRBV3-1/TRBV3-2	NA	12	TRBJ1-1
CASSHKPYRLAPWSSYNEQFF	TRBV3-1/TRBV3-2	TRBD2	21	TRBJ2-1
CASNEGLAGVITGELFF	TRBV7-2	TRBD2	17	TRBJ2-2
CASSLGQGRETQYF	TRBV5-1	TRBD1	14	TRBJ2-5
CSVRARNEQYF	TRBV29-1	NA	11	TRBJ2-7
CAVTGPSGYNEQFF	TRBV7-2	TRBD2	14	TRBJ2-1
CASSKENFPGQGPLGSYNSPLHF	TRBV21-1	NA	23	TRBJ1-6
CASSHLPSGRASEQFF	TRBV4-1	TRBD2	16	TRBJ2-1
CATRGNSGRAYTDTQYF	TRBV15	TRBD2	17	TRBJ2-3
CASSGASGRGQETQYF	TRBV9	TRBD2	16	TRBJ2-5
CASRLGTGGAPQHF	TRBV5-1	TRBD1	14	TRBJ1-5
CASSPLLATGELFF	TRBV18	NA	14	TRBJ2-2
CASSLPRQNTEAFF	TRBV11-1	NA	14	TRBJ1-1
CASSIGTLNTEAFF	TRBV5-1	NA	14	TRBJ1-1
CASTAGTALTNEKLFF	TRBV19	NA	16	TRBJ1-4
CAWSPLAGEFF	TRBV30	TRBD2	11	TRBJ2-1
CASSQARGIAFF	TRBV3-1/TRBV3-2	NA	12	TRBJ1-1
CASSTGGLINQPQHF	TRBV19	NA	15	TRBJ1-5
CASSPRRLAGGPYTGELFF	TRBV7-8	TRBD2	19	TRBJ2-2
CASSQKSGLATEAFF	TRBV4-1	NA	15	TRBJ1-1